This entry describes one TCR beta chain. Into CD45RA+ naive and CD45RA-negative memory subsets, the CD4+ cells were split. This record comes from a study of shared clonotypes between healthy human individuals. CDR1 and CDR2 from the germline V gene are SGHTA and FQGNSA. The V end was cut by 5 bases, the J end by 3 bases, with 16 bases between. The CDR3 length is 15 residues. Assay: immunoSEQ multiplex PCR; the TCRdb copy retains only in-frame clones and omits some. The sample records some 1.5 million clones, 95% to 99% being singletons. The sequenced material came from naive CD4+ T cells sorted from blood. Subset indicated: CD45RA+ positively selected. V and J are TRBV7-2 and TRBJ2-5; perhaps TRBD2 as D (7 bases). This sequence was found in a man between 25 and 39 years old in good health. The CDR3 loop reads CASSNNWGGKETQYF. Written as DNA, the CDR3 is TGTGCCAGCAGCAATAATTGGGGGGGCAAAGAGACCCAGTACTTC.